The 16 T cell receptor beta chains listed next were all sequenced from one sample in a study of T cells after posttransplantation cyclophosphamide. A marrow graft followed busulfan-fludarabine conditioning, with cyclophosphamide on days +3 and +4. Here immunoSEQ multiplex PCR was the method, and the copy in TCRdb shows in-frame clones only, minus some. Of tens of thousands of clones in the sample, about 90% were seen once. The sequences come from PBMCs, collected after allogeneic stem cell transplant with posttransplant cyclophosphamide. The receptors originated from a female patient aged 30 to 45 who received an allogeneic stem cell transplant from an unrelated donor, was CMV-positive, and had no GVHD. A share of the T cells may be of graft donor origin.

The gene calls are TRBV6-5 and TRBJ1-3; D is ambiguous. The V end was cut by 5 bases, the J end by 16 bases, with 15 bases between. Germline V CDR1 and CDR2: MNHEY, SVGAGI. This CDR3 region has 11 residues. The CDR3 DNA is TGTGCCAGCAGTCTCTCAGGTCCGTCTTATTTT. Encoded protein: CASSLSGPSYF.

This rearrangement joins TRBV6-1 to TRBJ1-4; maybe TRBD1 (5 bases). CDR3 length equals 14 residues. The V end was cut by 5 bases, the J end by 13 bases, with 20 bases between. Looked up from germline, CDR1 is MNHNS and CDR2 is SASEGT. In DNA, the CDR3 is TGTGCCAGCAGTCGGGGACTGCGAGAAGGAGGACTGTTTTTT. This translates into CASSRGLREGGLFF.

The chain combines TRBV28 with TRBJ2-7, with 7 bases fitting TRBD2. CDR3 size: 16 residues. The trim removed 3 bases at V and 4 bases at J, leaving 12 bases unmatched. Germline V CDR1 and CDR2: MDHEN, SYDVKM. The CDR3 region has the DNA TGTGCCAGCAGTTTCCCGGGGAGGGTTCCGGTTTACGAGCAGTACTTC. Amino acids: CASSFPGRVPVYEQYF.

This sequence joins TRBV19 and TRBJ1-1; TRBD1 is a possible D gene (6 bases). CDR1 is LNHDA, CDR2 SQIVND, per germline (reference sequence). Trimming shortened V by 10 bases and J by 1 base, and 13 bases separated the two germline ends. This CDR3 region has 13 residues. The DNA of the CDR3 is TGTGCCACCCAGGGGCTAACGAACACTGAAGCTTTCTTT. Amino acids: CATQGLTNTEAFF.

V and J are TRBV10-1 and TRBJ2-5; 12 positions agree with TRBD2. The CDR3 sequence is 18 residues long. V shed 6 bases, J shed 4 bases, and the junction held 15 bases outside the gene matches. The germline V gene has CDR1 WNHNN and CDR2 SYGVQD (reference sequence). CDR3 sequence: CASSLSMTSGGRRETQYF. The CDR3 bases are TGCGCCAGCAGCCTTTCCATGACTAGCGGGGGAAGGAGAGAGACCCAGTACTTC.

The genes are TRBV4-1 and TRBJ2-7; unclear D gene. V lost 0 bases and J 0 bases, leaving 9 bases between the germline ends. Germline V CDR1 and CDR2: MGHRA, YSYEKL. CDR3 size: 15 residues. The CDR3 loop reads CASSQEGAGSYEQYF. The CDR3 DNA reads TGCGCCAGCAGCCAAGAAGGAGCTGGCTCCTACGAGCAGTACTTC.

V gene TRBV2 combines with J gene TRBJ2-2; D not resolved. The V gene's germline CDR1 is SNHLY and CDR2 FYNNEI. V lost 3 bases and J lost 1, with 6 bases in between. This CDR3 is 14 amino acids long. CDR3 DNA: TGTGCCAGCAGTGATTACAGGAACACCGGGGAGCTGTTTTTT. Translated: CASSDYRNTGELFF.

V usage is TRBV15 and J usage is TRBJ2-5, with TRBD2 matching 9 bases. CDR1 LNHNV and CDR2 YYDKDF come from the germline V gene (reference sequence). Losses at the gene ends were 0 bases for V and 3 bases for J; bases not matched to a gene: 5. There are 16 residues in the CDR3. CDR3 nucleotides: TGTGCCACCAGCAGAGATCCGGGACTAGCTGAAGAGACCCAGTACTTC. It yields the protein CATSRDPGLAEETQYF. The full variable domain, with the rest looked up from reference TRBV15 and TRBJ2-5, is DAMVIQNPRYQVTQFGKPVTLSCSQTLNHNVMYWYQQKSSQAPKLLFHYYDKDFNNEADTPDNFQSRRPNTSFCFLDIRSPGLGDTAMYLCATSRDPGLAEETQYFGPGTRLLVL.

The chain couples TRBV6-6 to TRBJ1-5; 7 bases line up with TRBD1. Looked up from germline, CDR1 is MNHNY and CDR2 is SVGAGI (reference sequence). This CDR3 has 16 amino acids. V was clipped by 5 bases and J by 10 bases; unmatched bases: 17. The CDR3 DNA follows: TGTGCCAGCAGTACGGATAACAGGGGCGTGGGGCGACCCCAGCATTTT. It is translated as CASSTDNRGVGRPQHF.

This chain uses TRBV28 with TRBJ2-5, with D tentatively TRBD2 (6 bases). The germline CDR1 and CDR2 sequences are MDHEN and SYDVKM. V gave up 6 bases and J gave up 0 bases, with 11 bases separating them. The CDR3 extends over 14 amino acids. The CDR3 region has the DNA TGTGCCAGCAGCGGACGGGAGTACCAAGAGACCCAGTACTTC. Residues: CASSGREYQETQYF.

The DNA for the CDR3 is TGTGCCAGCAGCTTAGCTCCGAGGACTAGCGGGGGGGCCTCTTTCGAGCAGTACTTC. Amino acids: CASSLAPRTSGGASFEQYF. This chain uses TRBV11-1 with TRBJ2-7, with 15 bases lining up with TRBD2. In germline, CDR1 is SGHAT, CDR2 FQDESV (reference sequence). J gave up 6 bases and V 0 bases, and 12 bases lay outside the gene matches. The CDR3 totals 19 residues.

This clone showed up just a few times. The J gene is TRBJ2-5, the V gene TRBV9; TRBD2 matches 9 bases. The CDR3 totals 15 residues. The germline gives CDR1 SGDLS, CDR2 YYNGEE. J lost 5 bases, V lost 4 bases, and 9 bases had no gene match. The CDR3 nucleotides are TGTGCCAGCAGCTCAACGGCGGGGGGGCTGGAGACCCAGTACTTC. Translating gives CASSSTAGGLETQYF.

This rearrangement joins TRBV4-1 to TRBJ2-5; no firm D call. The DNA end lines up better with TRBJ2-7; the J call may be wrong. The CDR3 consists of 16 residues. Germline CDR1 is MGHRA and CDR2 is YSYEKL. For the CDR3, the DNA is TGCGCCAGCAGCCAACTCGCGGCCGCCTCCTCCTACGAGCAGTACTTC. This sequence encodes CASSQLAAASSYEQYF.

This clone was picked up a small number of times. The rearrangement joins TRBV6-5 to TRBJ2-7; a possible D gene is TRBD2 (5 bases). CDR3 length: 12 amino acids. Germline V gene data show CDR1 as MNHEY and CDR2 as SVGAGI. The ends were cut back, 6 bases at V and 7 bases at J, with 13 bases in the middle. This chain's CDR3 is CASSKLDKEQYF. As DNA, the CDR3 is TGTGCCAGCAGCAAACTAGATAAGGAGCAGTACTTC.

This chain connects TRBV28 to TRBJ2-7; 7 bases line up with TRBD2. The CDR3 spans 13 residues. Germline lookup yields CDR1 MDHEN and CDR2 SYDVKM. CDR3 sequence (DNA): TGTGCTACATATGGGGGGGGATCCTACGAGCAGTACTTC. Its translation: CATYGGGSYEQYF.

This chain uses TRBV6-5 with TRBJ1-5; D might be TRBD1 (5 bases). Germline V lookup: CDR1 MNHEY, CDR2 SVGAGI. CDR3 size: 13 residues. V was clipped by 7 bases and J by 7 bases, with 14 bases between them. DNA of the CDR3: TGTGCCAGCACCACACGGGAGGGGCAGCCCCAGCATTTT. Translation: CASTTREGQPQHF.